The rows below give T cell receptor beta chains drawn from one sample of a study of beta chain features in type 1 diabetes. The assay was immunoSEQ multiplex PCR, and TCRdb's table has in-frame clones only and misses some. The sample yields 350,000 to 450,000 clones, roughly an eighth seen once. Sequenced material: naive CD4+ T cells from blood. The receptors were gathered from a woman aged 18-29 years with type 1 diabetes. Each CDR3 is given without its conserved first and last residue.

cdr3_aa,v_call,cdr3_length,j_call
ATDGGGIQY,TRBV28,9,TRBJ2-4
ASSPRREKLF,TRBV18,10,TRBJ1-4
ASSPEGSPMNTEAF,TRBV18,14,TRBJ1-1
ASSTGTADGYT,TRBV5-1,11,TRBJ1-2
ASTSQPKQQY,TRBV28,10,TRBJ2-7
ASSLVAGGFETQY,TRBV7-2,13,TRBJ2-5
ASSLEGDQPQH,TRBV7-2,11,TRBJ1-5
SVGTGVGEQF,TRBV29-1,10,TRBJ2-1
ATSRSHGATGGPYEQY,TRBV15,16,TRBJ2-7
ASSQDLSVYNEQF,TRBV4-3,13,TRBJ2-1